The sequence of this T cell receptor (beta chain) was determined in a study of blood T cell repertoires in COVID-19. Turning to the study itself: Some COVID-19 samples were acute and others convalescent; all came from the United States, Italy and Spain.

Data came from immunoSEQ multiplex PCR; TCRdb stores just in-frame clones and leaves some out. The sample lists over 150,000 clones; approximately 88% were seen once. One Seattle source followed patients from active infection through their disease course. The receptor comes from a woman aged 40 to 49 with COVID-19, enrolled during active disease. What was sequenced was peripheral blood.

The CDR3 reads CASSLGADEKLFF. The DNA of the CDR3 is TGTGCCAGCAGCTTGGGGGCCGATGAAAAACTGTTTTTT. V is TRBV5-6 and J is TRBJ1-4; D gene uncertain. This CDR3 comprises 13 residues. V lost 0 bases and J lost 6, with 6 bases in between. Germline V lookup: CDR1 SGHDT, CDR2 YYEEEE.